This T cell receptor (beta chain) was found in a study of blood T cell repertoires in COVID-19. Assay: immunoSEQ multiplex PCR; the TCRdb copy retains only in-frame clones and omits some. The sample records around 450,000 clones, 87% being singletons. This clone was detected only once. The V gene lost 5 bases and the J gene lost 3 bases, with 13 bases spanning the gap. Germline CDR1 reads MNHNS; CDR2 reads SASEGT. The CDR3 has 14 residues. Everyone who took part was 18 to 89 years old, and they came from about 23 US areas. The specimen sequenced was PBMCs or T cells enriched from blood (not recorded which). The origin of this receptor is a young woman who had recovered from COVID-19. The V call is TRBV6-1, the J call TRBJ1-1, with D possibly being TRBD1 (6 bases). The chain's CDR3 is CASSPTGQYTEAFF. The DNA for the CDR3 is TGTGCCAGCAGTCCGACTGGACAGTACACTGAAGCTTTCTTT.